These 20 T cell receptor beta chains came from one sample sequenced in a study of T cell clones after liver transplantation. Repertoires were generated with immunoSEQ multiplex PCR, while TCRdb's copy carries only in-frame clones and drops some. The sample carries about 20,000 clones, around 75% recorded once. Sequenced here: CD8+ T cells from blood, sampled approximately 54 months after liver transplant. The origin of the receptors is a human patient who received a liver transplant. A subset of T cells may come from the graft donor.

V usage is TRBV28 and J usage is TRBJ2-7; 8 nucleotides align to TRBD1. V lost 3 bases, J lost 2 bases, and 9 bases stayed unmatched. Germline V lookup: CDR1 MDHEN, CDR2 SYDVKM. The CDR3 contains 16 residues. CDR3 in amino acids: CASSFITMDRAYEQYF. CDR3 nucleotides: TGTGCCAGCAGTTTTATTACCATGGACAGGGCCTACGAGCAGTACTTC.

This rearrangement joins TRBV4-1 to TRBJ2-7; weak D call: TRBD2 (6 bases). Germline CDR1 MGHRA, CDR2 YSYEKL. The CDR3 is 13 amino acids. The V gene lost 4 bases and the J gene lost 5 bases, with 12 bases spanning the gap. The CDR3 DNA is TGCGCCAGCAGCCTCGCGGGACGCCACGAGCAGTACTTC. Residues: CASSLAGRHEQYF.

V gene TRBV14 combines with J gene TRBJ1-3, with D possibly being TRBD1 (5 bases). The CDR3 sequence is 14 residues long. V dropped 1 base and J dropped 4 bases, with 8 bases sitting between them. CDR1 is SGHDN, CDR2 FVKESK, per germline. The DNA for the CDR3 is TGTGCCAGCAGCCAAGCTCACAGGGGAAACACCATATATTTT. Amino acid sequence: CASSQAHRGNTIYF.

This clone was picked up a small number of times. The V call is TRBV6-1, the J call TRBJ2-4; D is unresolved. CDR3 length: 11 amino acids. Trimming removed 5 bases at V and 7 bases at J, with 6 bases between. Germline CDR1 MNHNS, CDR2 SASEGT. CDR3 sequence: CASSSANIQYF. The DNA for the CDR3 is TGTGCCAGCAGTTCTGCCAACATTCAGTACTTC.

The V gene is TRBV4-1, the J gene TRBJ2-7; possible D gene TRBD2, 6 bases. V dropped 0 bases and J dropped 6 bases, with 24 bases sitting between them. The CDR3 is 18 residues long. Germline CDR1 is MGHRA and CDR2 is YSYEKL. DNA of the CDR3: TGCGCCAGCAGCCAAGATTATTCCTCTTTGGCGGGGACGGGCGAGCAGTACTTC. This encodes CASSQDYSSLAGTGEQYF.

This sequence joins TRBV11-2 and TRBJ1-4, with D possibly being TRBD1 (6 bases). The V gene lost 4 bases and the J gene lost 12 bases, with 18 bases spanning the gap. This CDR3 is 14 amino acids long. The germline V gene has CDR1 SGHAT and CDR2 FQNNGV. CDR3 sequence: CASSSTGLWTELFF. DNA for the CDR3: TGTGCCAGCAGCTCCACAGGGCTCTGGACCGAACTGTTTTTT.

The chain recombines TRBV13 with TRBJ2-7; possible D gene TRBD1, 5 bases. The CDR3 loop spans 14 amino acids. Germline V lookup: CDR1 PRHDT, CDR2 FYEKMQ (reference sequence). V was trimmed by 4 bases and J by 4 bases, leaving 14 bases between them. The CDR3 region is CASSSQGAVYEQYF. The CDR3 DNA reads as TGTGCCAGCAGCTCCCAAGGGGCTGTATACGAGCAGTACTTC.

This chain links TRBV7-6 with TRBJ2-5; D possibly corresponds to TRBD1 (6 bases). V lost 0 bases to trimming and J lost 3 bases, with 8 bases between them. This CDR3 has 14 residues. The germline V gene encodes CDR1 SGHVS and CDR2 FNYEAQ. CDR3 nucleotides: TGTGCCAGCAGCTTAGCGGGGGCTGAAGAGACCCAGTACTTC. Translated, it gives CASSLAGAEETQYF.

The chain links TRBV27 to TRBJ2-1; no firm D call. Germline CDR1 MNHEY, CDR2 SMNVEV (reference sequence). This CDR3 has 13 residues. Trimming cost V 3 bases and J 8 bases, with 11 bases left between them. CDR3 protein: CASSLAETYEQFF. The CDR3, as DNA: TGTGCCAGCAGTTTGGCCGAAACCTATGAGCAGTTCTTC.

V gene TRBV6-1 combines with J gene TRBJ1-1; D is undetermined. Germline lookup yields CDR1 MNHNS and CDR2 SASEGT. Between the trimmed V and J ends, which lost 5 bases and 10 bases, there was a span of 20 bases. The CDR3 spans 14 residues. CDR3: CASSPPGGNRGAFF. The DNA for the CDR3 is TGTGCCAGCAGTCCACCCGGCGGCAACCGTGGAGCTTTCTTT.

The chain recombines TRBV13 with TRBJ1-5, with D uncertain. CDR1 is PRHDT and CDR2 is FYEKMQ in the germline V gene (reference sequence). The CDR3 consists of 14 residues. V was pared by 5 bases and J by 3 bases, with 11 bases between. The CDR3 DNA follows: TGTGCCAGCAGCCTCCGGGGTACCAATCAGCCCCAGCATTTT. Translated, it gives CASSLRGTNQPQHF.

The V gene is TRBV2, the J gene TRBJ1-3; TRBD1 matches 7 bases. Germline loops: CDR1 SNHLY, CDR2 FYNNEI. The CDR3 totals 14 residues. J was trimmed by 4 bases and V by 7 bases; bases with no gene match: 7. DNA of the CDR3: TGTGCCAGCACCAGCGGGACAGTGGGAAACACCATATATTTT. It encodes CASTSGTVGNTIYF.

This sequence joins TRBV27 and TRBJ2-7; possible D gene TRBD2, 6 bases. V lost 3 bases, J lost 6 bases, and 9 bases lay in between. The CDR3 consists of 12 residues. CDR1 and CDR2 from the germline V gene are MNHEY and SMNVEV (reference sequence). CDR3: CASSFWRGEQYF. The CDR3 DNA reads TGTGCCAGCAGTTTCTGGCGGGGCGAGCAGTACTTC.

The J gene is TRBJ2-1, the V gene TRBV6-6; no clear D gene. V shed 1 base and J shed 8 bases, with 9 bases lying between them. Germline V gene lookup returns CDR1 MNHNY and CDR2 SVGAGI (reference sequence). This CDR3 has 13 amino acids. The CDR3, as DNA: TGTGCCAGCAGTTACTATCGCGCTGATGAGCAGTTCTTC. Its translation is CASSYYRADEQFF.

The chain couples TRBV5-6 to TRBJ2-7, with 10 nucleotides matching TRBD1. Germline values: CDR1 SGHDT, CDR2 YYEEEE. The CDR3 covers 14 residues. Trimming removed 5 bases from V and 2 bases from J; junction bases left unmatched: 4. CDR3 nucleotide sequence: TGTGCCAGCAGTCCTGGACAGGGGGCCTACGAGCAGTACTTC. It is translated as CASSPGQGAYEQYF.

J is TRBJ2-6 and V is TRBV5-6, with no clear D. V lost 1 base and J 0 bases, leaving 8 bases between the germline ends. CDR1 is SGHDT, CDR2 YYEEEE, per germline. CDR3 length equals 16 residues. The CDR3 loop is CASSLWPPSGANVLTF. DNA for the CDR3: TGTGCCAGCAGCTTGTGGCCGCCCTCTGGGGCCAACGTCCTGACTTTC. Full variable domain (outside the CDR3, taken from reference TRBV5-6 and TRBJ2-6): DAGVTQSPTHLIKTRGQQVTLRCSPKSGHDTVSWYQQALGQGPQFIFQYYEEEERQRGNFPDRFSGHQFPNYSSELNVNALLLGDSALYLCASSLWPPSGANVLTFGAGSRLTVL.

This clone was seen a few times. The chain uses TRBV7-9 and TRBJ1-2; D gene ambiguous. CDR1 is SEHNR and CDR2 is FQNEAQ in the germline V gene (reference sequence). The CDR3 has 13 amino acids. V was shortened by 7 bases and J by 2 bases, with 11 bases between the two germline ends. For the CDR3, the DNA is TGTGCCAGCACCATGACAACCAACTATGGCTACACCTTC. Protein sequence: CASTMTTNYGYTF.

The chain combines TRBV14 with TRBJ2-7, with D perhaps matching TRBD1 or TRBD2 (5 bases each). Germline V gene lookup returns CDR1 SGHDN and CDR2 FVKESK. Trimming took off 4 bases at V and 5 bases at J, with 15 bases between the two ends. CDR3 length equals 14 residues. The CDR3 nucleotides are TGTGCCAGCAGCCGGGGACGGTCCTGGGACGAGCAGTACTTC. This gives the protein CASSRGRSWDEQYF.

This clone was recorded once. This chain connects TRBV2 to TRBJ1-5; D not certain. Trimming pared 0 bases from V and 11 bases from J, leaving 20 bases between. The length of the CDR3 is 16 residues. Germline lookup yields CDR1 SNHLY and CDR2 FYNNEI. CDR3 nucleotide sequence: TGTGCCAGCAGTGAAGCGTACAGTTTCACCCCTGGTGCCCAGCATTTT. Translation: CASSEAYSFTPGAQHF. Based on the CDR3 plus reference TRBV2 and TRBJ1-5, the full variable domain is EPEVTQTPSHQVTQMGQEVILRCVPISNHLYFYWYRQILGQKVEFLVSFYNNEISEKSEIFDDQFSVERPDGSNFTLKIRSTKLEDSAMYFCASSEAYSFTPGAQHFGDGTRLSIL.

Only one count was recorded for this clone. V is TRBV7-3 and J is TRBJ2-7, with D perhaps TRBD1 (6 bases). This CDR3 is built from 13 residues. V dropped 1 base and J dropped 10 bases, with 14 bases sitting between them. Germline V lookup: CDR1 SGHTA, CDR2 FQGTGA. CDR3 in amino acids: CASSLNPGQQQYF. CDR3 DNA sequence: TGTGCCAGCAGCTTAAACCCGGGACAACAACAGTACTTC.